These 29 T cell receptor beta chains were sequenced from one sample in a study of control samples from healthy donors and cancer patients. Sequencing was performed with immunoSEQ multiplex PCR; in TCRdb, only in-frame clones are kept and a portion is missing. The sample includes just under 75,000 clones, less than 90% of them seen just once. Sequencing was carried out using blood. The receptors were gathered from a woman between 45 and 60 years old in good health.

The chain's CDR3 is CASSLGGGGGTNEKLFF. DNA for the CDR3: TGCGCCAGCAGCTTGGGCGGCGGCGGTGGAACTAATGAAAAACTGTTTTTT. The rearrangement links TRBV5-1 to TRBJ1-4, with D unresolved. V gave up 0 bases and J gave up 1 base, with 13 bases separating them. The CDR3 has 17 residues. CDR1 and CDR2 from the germline V gene are SGHRS and YFSETQ.

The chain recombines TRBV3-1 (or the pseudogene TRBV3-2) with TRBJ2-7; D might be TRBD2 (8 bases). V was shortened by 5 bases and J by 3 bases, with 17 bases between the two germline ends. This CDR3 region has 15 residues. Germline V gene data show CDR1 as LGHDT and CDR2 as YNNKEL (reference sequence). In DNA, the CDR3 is TGTGCCAGCAGCTGGACTAGCTCAGGGGGCTACGAGCAGTACTTC. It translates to CASSWTSSGGYEQYF.

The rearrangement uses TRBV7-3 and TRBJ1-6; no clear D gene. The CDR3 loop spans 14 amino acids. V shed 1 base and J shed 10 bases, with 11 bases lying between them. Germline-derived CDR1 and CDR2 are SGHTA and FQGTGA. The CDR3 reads CASSLRPGESPLHF. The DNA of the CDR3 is TGTGCCAGCAGCTTAAGGCCAGGAGAGTCACCCCTCCACTTT. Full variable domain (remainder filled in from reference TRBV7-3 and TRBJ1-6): GAGVSQTPSNKVTEKGKYVELRCDPISGHTALYWYRQSLGQGPEFLIYFQGTGAADDSGLPNDRFFAVRPEGSVSTLKIQRTERGDSAVYLCASSLRPGESPLHFGNGTRLTVT.

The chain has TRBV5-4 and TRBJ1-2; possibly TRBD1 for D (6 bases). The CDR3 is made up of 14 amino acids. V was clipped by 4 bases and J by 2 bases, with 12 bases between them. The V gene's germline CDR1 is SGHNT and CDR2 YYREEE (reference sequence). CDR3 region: CASSLEGQNYGYTF. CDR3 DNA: TGTGCCAGCAGCCTAGAAGGACAGAACTATGGCTACACCTTC.

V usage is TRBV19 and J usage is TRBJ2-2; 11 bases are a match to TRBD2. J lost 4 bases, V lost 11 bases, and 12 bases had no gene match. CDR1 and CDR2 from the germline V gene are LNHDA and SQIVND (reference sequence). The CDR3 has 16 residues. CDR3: CAVYRPGLAATGELFF. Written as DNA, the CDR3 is TGTGCCGTTTATCGTCCGGGACTAGCGGCCACCGGGGAGCTGTTTTTT.

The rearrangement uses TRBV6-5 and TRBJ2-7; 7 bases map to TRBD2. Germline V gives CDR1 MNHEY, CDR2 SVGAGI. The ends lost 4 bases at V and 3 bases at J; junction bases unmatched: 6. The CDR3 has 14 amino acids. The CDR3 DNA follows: TGTGCCAGCAGTTTTTCTAGCGGCGGCTACGAGCAGTACTTC. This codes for CASSFSSGGYEQYF.

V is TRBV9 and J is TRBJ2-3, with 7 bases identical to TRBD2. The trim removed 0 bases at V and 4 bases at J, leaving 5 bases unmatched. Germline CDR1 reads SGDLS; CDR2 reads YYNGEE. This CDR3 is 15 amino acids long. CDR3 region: CASSVAAGEADTQYF. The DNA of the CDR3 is TGTGCCAGCAGCGTAGCGGCGGGAGAGGCAGATACGCAGTATTTT.

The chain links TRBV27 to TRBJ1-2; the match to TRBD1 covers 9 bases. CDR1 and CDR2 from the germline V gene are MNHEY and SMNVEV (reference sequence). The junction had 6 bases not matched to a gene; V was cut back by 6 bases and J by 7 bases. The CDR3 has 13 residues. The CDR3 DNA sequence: TGTGCCAGCAGAGGGACAGGGACCTTTGGCTACACCTTC. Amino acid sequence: CASRGTGTFGYTF.

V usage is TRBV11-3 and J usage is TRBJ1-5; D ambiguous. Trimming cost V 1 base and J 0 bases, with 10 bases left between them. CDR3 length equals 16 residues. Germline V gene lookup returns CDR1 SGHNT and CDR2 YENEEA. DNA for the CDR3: TGTGCCAGCAGCTTAGTACAGTCAGATAGCAATCAGCCCCAGCATTTT. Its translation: CASSLVQSDSNQPQHF.

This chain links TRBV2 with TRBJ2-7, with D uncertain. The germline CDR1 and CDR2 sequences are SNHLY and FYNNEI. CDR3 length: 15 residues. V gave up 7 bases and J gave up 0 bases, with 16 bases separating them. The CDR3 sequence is CASILGLSDSYEQYF. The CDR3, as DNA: TGTGCCAGCATCCTTGGCCTGTCCGACTCCTACGAGCAGTACTTC.

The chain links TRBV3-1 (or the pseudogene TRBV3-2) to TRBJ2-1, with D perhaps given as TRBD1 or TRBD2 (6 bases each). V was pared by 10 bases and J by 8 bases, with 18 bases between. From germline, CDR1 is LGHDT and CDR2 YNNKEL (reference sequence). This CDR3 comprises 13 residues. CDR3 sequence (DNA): TGTGCCACGAAGCTAGGGGGGTTGGATGAGCAGTTCTTC. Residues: CATKLGGLDEQFF.

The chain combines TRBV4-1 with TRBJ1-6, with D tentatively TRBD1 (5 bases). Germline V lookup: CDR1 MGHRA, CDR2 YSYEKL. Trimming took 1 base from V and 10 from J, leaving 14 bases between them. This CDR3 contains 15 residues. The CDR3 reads CASSQVGTGESPLHF. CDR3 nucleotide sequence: TGCGCCAGCAGCCAAGTTGGGACCGGAGAATCACCCCTCCACTTT.

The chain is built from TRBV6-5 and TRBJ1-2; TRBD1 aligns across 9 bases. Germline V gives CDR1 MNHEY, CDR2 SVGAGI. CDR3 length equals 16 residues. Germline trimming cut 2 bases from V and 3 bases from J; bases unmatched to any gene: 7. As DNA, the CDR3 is TGTGCCAGCAGTTACGCACAGGGGGCCTTTGACTATGGCTACACCTTC. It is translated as CASSYAQGAFDYGYTF.

CDR3 region: CASSPPPSGSNEQFF. The CDR3 nucleotides are TGTGCCAGCAGCCCGCCCCCTAGCGGGAGTAATGAGCAGTTCTTC. The chain uses TRBV4-2 and TRBJ2-1; 10 nucleotides match TRBD2. The CDR3 runs 15 residues. Trimming removed 4 bases from V and 7 bases from J; junction bases left unmatched: 7. Germline assignment: CDR1 LGHNA and CDR2 YNFKEQ.

CDR3 coding DNA: TGTGCCAGCAGGCTCTGGGGCGCGATTAACTATGGCTACACCTTC. It encodes CASRLWGAINYGYTF. The chain is built from TRBV28 and TRBJ1-2; maybe TRBD1 (5 bases). The CDR3 sequence is 15 residues long. Per germline, CDR1 MDHEN and CDR2 SYDVKM. V lost 6 bases and J lost 1, with 15 bases in between.

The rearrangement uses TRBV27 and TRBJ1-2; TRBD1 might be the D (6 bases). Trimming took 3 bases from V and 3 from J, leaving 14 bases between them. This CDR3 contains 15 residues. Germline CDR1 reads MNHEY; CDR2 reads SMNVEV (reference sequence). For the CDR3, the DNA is TGTGCCAGCAGTTTCGGAGGGGGAGGGTACTATGGCTACACCTTC. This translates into CASSFGGGGYYGYTF.

CDR3 bases: TGTGCCAGCAGTTCGGGACTAGCCAATGAGCAGTTCTTC. Translated: CASSSGLANEQFF. The rearrangement uses TRBV12-3 or TRBV12-4 and TRBJ2-1, with 9 bases fitting TRBD2. The CDR3 spans 13 residues. J gave up 6 bases and V 4 bases, and 1 base lay outside the gene matches.

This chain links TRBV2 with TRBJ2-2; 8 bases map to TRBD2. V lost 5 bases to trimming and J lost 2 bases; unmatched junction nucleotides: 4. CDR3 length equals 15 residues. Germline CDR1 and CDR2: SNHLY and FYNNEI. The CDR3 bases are TGTGCCAGCAGTCCACTAGCGGCAAACACCGGGGAGCTGTTTTTT. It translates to CASSPLAANTGELFF.

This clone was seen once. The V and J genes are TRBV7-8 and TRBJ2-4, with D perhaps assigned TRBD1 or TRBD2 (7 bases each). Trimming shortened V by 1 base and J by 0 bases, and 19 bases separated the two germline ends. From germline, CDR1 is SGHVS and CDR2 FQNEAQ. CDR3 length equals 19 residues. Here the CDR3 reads CASSLVARGRGLAKNIQYF. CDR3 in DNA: TGTGCCAGCAGCTTAGTAGCAAGGGGGAGGGGGCTAGCCAAAAACATTCAGTACTTC. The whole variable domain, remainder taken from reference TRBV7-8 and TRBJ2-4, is GAGVSQSPRYKVAKRGQDVALRCDPISGHVSLFWYQQALGQGPEFLTYFQNEAQLDKSGLPSDRFFAERPEGSVSTLKIQRTQQEDSAVYLCASSLVARGRGLAKNIQYFGAGTRLSVL.

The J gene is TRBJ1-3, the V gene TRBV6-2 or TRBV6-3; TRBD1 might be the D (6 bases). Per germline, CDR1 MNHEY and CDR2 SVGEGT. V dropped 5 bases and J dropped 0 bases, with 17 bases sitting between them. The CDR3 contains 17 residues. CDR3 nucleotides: TGTGCCAGCAGTATTAACCGACAGGCCATCTCTGGAAACACCATATATTTT. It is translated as CASSINRQAISGNTIYF.

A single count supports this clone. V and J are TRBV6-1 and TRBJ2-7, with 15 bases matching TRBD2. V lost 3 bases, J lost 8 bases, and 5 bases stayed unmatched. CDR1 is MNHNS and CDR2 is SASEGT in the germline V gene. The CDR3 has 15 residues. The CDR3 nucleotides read TGTGCCAGCAGTGACCCTGGACTAGCGGGAGGGCAGCAGTACTTC. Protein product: CASSDPGLAGGQQYF.

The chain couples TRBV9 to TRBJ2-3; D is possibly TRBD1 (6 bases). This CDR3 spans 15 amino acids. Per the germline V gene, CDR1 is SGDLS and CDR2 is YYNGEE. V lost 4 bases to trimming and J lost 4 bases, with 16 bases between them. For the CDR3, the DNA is TGTGCCAGCAGCCCCCGGACAGCTAAAGCAGATACGCAGTATTTT. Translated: CASSPRTAKADTQYF. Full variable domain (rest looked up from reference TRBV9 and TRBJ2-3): DSGVTQTPKHLITATGQRVTLRCSPRSGDLSVYWYQQSLDQGLQFLIQYYNGEERAKGNILERFSAQQFPDLHSELNLSSLELGDSALYFCASSPRTAKADTQYFGPGTRLTVL.

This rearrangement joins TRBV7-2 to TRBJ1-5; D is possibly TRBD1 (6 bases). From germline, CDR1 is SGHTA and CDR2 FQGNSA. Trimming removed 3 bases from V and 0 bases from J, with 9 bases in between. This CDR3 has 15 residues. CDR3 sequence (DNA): TGTGCCAGCAGCTTGGACAGATATAGCAATCAGCCCCAGCATTTT. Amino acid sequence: CASSLDRYSNQPQHF.

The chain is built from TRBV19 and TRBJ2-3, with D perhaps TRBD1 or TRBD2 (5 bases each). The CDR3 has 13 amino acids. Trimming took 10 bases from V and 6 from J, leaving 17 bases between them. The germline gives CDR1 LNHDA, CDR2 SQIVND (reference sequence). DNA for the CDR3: TGTGCCATAGGGGCGAGCCGGACTGATACGCAGTATTTT. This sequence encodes CAIGASRTDTQYF.

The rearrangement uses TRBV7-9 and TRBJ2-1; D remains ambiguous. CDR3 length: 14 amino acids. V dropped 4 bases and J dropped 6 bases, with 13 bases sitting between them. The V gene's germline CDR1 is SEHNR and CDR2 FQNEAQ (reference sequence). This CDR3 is CASSWTGYLNEQFF. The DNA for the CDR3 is TGTGCCAGCAGCTGGACGGGTTACCTCAATGAGCAGTTCTTC.

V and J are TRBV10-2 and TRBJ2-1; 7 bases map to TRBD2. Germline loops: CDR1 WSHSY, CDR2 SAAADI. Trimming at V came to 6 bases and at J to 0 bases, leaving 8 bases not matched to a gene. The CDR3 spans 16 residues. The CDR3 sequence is CASSIGGSSSYNEQFF. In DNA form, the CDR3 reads TGCGCCAGCAGCATCGGGGGGTCGAGCTCCTACAATGAGCAGTTCTTC.

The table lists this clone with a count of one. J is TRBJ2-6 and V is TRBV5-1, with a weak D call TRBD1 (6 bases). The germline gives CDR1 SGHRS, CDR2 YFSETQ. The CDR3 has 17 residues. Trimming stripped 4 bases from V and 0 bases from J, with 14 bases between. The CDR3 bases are TGCGCCAGCAGCCCGTGGGGACATAGCTCTGGGGCCAACGTCCTGACTTTC. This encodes CASSPWGHSSGANVLTF.

This CDR3 reads CASSLVGVGEKLFF. The CDR3 coding sequence is TGTGCCAGCAGCTTAGTTGGGGTTGGTGAAAAACTGTTTTTT. The gene calls are TRBV7-9 and TRBJ1-4; D is uncertain. The CDR3 covers 14 residues. The germline V and J ends were trimmed by 1 base and 7 bases, with 10 bases remaining between them. Germline loops: CDR1 SEHNR, CDR2 FQNEAQ (reference sequence).

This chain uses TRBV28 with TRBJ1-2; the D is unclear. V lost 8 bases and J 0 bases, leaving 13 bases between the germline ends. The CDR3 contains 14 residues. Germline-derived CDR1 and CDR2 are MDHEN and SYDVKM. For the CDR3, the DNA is TGTGCCAGCCGCGCCCACGGTTCTAACTATGGCTACACCTTC. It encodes CASRAHGSNYGYTF.